This TCR beta chain was sequenced during a study of blood T cell repertoires in COVID-19. Whole-study context: From T cells, B-cell-depleted T cells, or PBMCs came the material, which was cDNA or gDNA.

CDR3 length: 18 residues. Original handling: Reference gene primers were amplified, and this amplification served to estimate nucleated cell counts. Only in-frame clones appear in the TCRdb table, and some are missing; sequencing was by immunoSEQ multiplex PCR. That table furnishes V, J and clone size, whereas the DNA furnished D and trimming. The repertoire has fewer than 200,000 clones, roughly 87% of them found once; the top ten carry approximately 8%. Patients at the Seattle site were enrolled during active infection and followed longitudinally. This clonotype was sampled from a woman between 65 and 79 years old with COVID-19, enrolled during active disease. The chain links TRBV21-1 to TRBJ2-1; the table's D call TRBD2 went unverified against the DNA. TRBV21-1 corresponds to a pseudogene. Sequencing was performed on peripheral blood. The CDR3 reads CASSKARIRAGVWNEQFF. The CDR3 DNA is TGTGCCAGCAGCAAAGCGCGGATCAGAGCGGGAGTGTGGAATGAGCAGTTCTTC.